These 6 T cell receptor beta chains came from one sample sequenced in a study of blood T cell repertoires in COVID-19. TCRdb's table, derived via immunoSEQ multiplex PCR, lists solely in-frame clones and lacks some. The table shows more than 120,000 clones, with over 75% occurring only once. The sequenced sample was PBMCs or T cells enriched from blood (not recorded which). The receptors stem from a man between 45 and 60 years old in a cohort exposed to, infected with or recovered from COVID-19 (not recorded which).

V and J are TRBV6-5 and TRBJ2-5; 7 positions agree with TRBD2. Unmatched junction bases numbered 0, after V lost 6 bases and J lost 5 bases. The CDR3 is 11 amino acids. Germline V gives CDR1 MNHEY, CDR2 SVGAGI. CDR3 in amino acids: CASRRGETQYF. The CDR3 DNA follows: TGTGCCAGCAGGCGGGGGGAGACCCAGTACTTC.

V and J are TRBV7-3 and TRBJ2-7, with D tentatively TRBD2 (5 bases). The CDR3 has 14 residues. Germline CDR1 reads SGHTA; CDR2 reads FQGTGA. V was pared by 2 bases and J by 6 bases, with 14 bases between. The CDR3 DNA follows: TGTGCCAGCAGCTTAGCCGGGAAAGGCGCCGAGCAGTACTTC. Its protein product is CASSLAGKGAEQYF.

The J gene is TRBJ1-2, the V gene TRBV29-1, with 7 nucleotides matching TRBD1. The CDR3 consists of 11 residues. V lost 7 bases to trimming and J lost 7 bases; unmatched junction nucleotides: 6. Germline CDR1 is SQVTM and CDR2 is ANQGSEA. The CDR3 sequence is CSASGTVGYTF. CDR3 coding DNA: TGCAGCGCCTCCGGGACAGTTGGCTACACCTTC.

The chain combines TRBV7-9 with TRBJ2-3; TRBD1 is a possible D gene (5 bases). Germline CDR1 is SEHNR and CDR2 is FQNEAQ (reference sequence). The germline V and J ends were trimmed by 4 bases and 3 bases, with 8 bases remaining between them. The CDR3 length is 13 residues. The CDR3 coding sequence is TGTGCCAGCAGCTCCCGACAGACAGATACGCAGTATTTT. Protein sequence: CASSSRQTDTQYF. Using reference TRBV7-9 and TRBJ2-3 for the parts outside the CDR3, the full variable domain is DTGVSQNPRHKITKRGQNVTFRCDPISEHNRLYWYRQTLGQGPEFLTYFQNEAQLEKSRLLSDRFSAERPKGSFSTLEIQRTEQGDSAMYLCASSSRQTDTQYFGPGTRLTVL.

The rearrangement links TRBV2 to TRBJ1-4; D is undetermined. Germline V CDR1 and CDR2: SNHLY, FYNNEI. V was shortened by 8 bases and J by 6 bases, with 16 bases between the two germline ends. CDR3 length equals 14 residues. CDR3: CASHPDTSYEKLFF. CDR3 sequence (DNA): TGTGCCAGCCACCCTGACACCTCCTATGAAAAACTGTTTTTT.

The chain uses TRBV7-9 and TRBJ2-3, with D possibly matching TRBD2 (6 bases). Germline V gene data show CDR1 as SEHNR and CDR2 as FQNEAQ (reference sequence). Trimming removed 7 bases from V and 4 bases from J, with 12 bases in between. The CDR3 runs to 13 residues. CDR3 coding DNA: TGTGCCAGCATCTTTTCTAGCGCAGATACGCAGTATTTT. This codes for CASIFSSADTQYF.